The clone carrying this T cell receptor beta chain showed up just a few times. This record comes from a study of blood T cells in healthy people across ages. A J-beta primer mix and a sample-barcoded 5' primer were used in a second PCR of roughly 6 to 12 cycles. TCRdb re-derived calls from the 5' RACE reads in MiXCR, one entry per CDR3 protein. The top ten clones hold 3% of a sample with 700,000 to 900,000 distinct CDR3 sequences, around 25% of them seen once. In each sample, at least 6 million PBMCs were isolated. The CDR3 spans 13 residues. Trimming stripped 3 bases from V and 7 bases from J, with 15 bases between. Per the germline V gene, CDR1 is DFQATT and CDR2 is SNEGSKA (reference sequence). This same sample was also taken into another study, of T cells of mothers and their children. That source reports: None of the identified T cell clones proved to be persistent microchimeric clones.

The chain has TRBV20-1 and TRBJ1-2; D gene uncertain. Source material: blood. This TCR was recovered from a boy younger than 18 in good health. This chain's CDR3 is CSARPGVGLGYTF. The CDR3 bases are TGCAGTGCTAGGCCCGGAGTGGGCCTTGGCTACACCTTC.